The 25 T cell receptor beta chains below were found in one sample sequenced in a study of technical replicates of blood from a few donors. Data came from immunoSEQ multiplex PCR; TCRdb stores just in-frame clones and leaves some out. The profile shows about 70,000 clones, roughly 94% of them singletons. Sequencing input: T cells isolated from PBMCs. Receptors originate from a human donor in good health.

The chain employs TRBV12-5 and TRBJ1-2, with D tentatively TRBD1 (5 bases). Germline values: CDR1 LGHNT, CDR2 FRNRAP. V gave up 5 bases and J gave up 5 bases, with 15 bases separating them. There are 14 residues in the CDR3. The CDR3 nucleotides read TGTGCTAGTGGTCAACGGGACTTCTCATATGGCTACACCTTC. Translating gives CASGQRDFSYGYTF.

The genes are TRBV19 and TRBJ1-5, with a tentative D call TRBD1 (5 bases). Germline CDR1 reads LNHDA; CDR2 reads SQIVND (reference sequence). Trimming took 3 bases from V and 7 from J, leaving 13 bases between them. This CDR3 has 14 residues. CDR3 coding DNA: TGTGCCAGTAGTATGAAAGGGGTTGGGCAGCCCCAGCATTTT. Its protein product is CASSMKGVGQPQHF.

This clone was seen just once. This chain uses TRBV5-1 with TRBJ1-2; tentatively, D is TRBD1 (6 bases). The CDR3 totals 17 residues. Trimming took 4 bases from V and 0 from J, leaving 19 bases between them. Germline V gives CDR1 SGHRS, CDR2 YFSETQ. The CDR3: CASSLRARQDANYGYTF. In DNA, the CDR3 is TGCGCCAGCAGCCTCAGAGCTCGACAGGATGCTAACTATGGCTACACCTTC.

This clone was observed a single time. The rearrangement joins TRBV6-1 to TRBJ1-2; the D gene is possibly TRBD1 (5 bases). The V and J ends lost 7 bases and 0 bases respectively, with 15 bases between them. The CDR3 extends over 15 amino acids. CDR1 is MNHNS, CDR2 SASEGT, per germline. The CDR3 loop is CASTGRGEANYGYTF. For the CDR3, the DNA is TGTGCCAGCACGGGTCGGGGGGAAGCTAACTATGGCTACACCTTC.

This clone was seen only once. This chain links TRBV30 with TRBJ1-1, with D hard to call. Trimming shortened V by 4 bases and J by 4 bases, and 10 bases separated the two germline ends. Germline V gene lookup returns CDR1 GTSNPN and CDR2 SVGIG (reference sequence). The CDR3 length is 12 residues. The CDR3: CAWTRSRTEAFF. CDR3 nucleotides: TGTGCCTGGACTCGCAGTCGCACTGAAGCTTTCTTT.

The chain recombines TRBV5-6 with TRBJ1-5; D is perhaps TRBD1 (6 bases). The germline gives CDR1 SGHDT, CDR2 YYEEEE. The CDR3 sequence is 15 residues long. Deletions cut 1 base from V and 9 bases from J, with 17 bases between. The CDR3 reads CASSLKAGVFGPQHF. Written as DNA, the CDR3 is TGTGCCAGCAGCTTGAAGGCAGGGGTGTTCGGGCCCCAGCATTTT.

The V gene is TRBV7-6, the J gene TRBJ2-3, with 12 bases fitting TRBD2. The CDR3 has 15 amino acids. Per the germline V gene, CDR1 is SGHVS and CDR2 is FNYEAQ. V lost 2 bases and J lost 6; bases outside the gene matches: 3. In DNA, the CDR3 is TGTGCCAGCAGCTTAACTCTAGCGGGAGGGGATACGCAGTATTTT. Amino acids: CASSLTLAGGDTQYF.

This chain links TRBV7-9 with TRBJ2-2; TRBD2 agrees at 7 bases. The V gene's germline CDR1 is SEHNR and CDR2 FQNEAQ (reference sequence). This CDR3 is 17 amino acids long. V lost 5 bases to trimming and J lost 4 bases; unmatched junction nucleotides: 13. The DNA for the CDR3 is TGTGCCAGCAGCCGAGCTGATCGGGGGGAGAGCACCGGGGAGCTGTTTTTT. Amino acids: CASSRADRGESTGELFF.

The J gene is TRBJ1-3, the V gene TRBV14, with no clear D. This CDR3 has 14 residues. Trimming stripped 4 bases from V and 4 bases from J, with 11 bases between. CDR1 is SGHDN, CDR2 FVKESK, per germline. The CDR3 reads CASSPRLQGNTIYF. CDR3 nucleotides: TGTGCCAGCAGCCCTAGGTTACAAGGAAACACCATATATTTT.

This chain joins TRBV4-1 and TRBJ1-3; D is uncertain. V lost 4 bases to trimming and J lost 3 bases, with 7 bases between them. There are 13 residues in the CDR3. Germline V gene sequence: CDR1 MGHRA, CDR2 YSYEKL. CDR3 bases: TGCGCCAGCAGCCCCTCGTTTGGAAACACCATATATTTT. Its translation is CASSPSFGNTIYF.

The chain joins TRBV18 to TRBJ2-7, with D perhaps TRBD2 (6 bases). Trimming stripped 6 bases from V and 7 bases from J, with 19 bases between. Germline assignment: CDR1 KGHSH and CDR2 LQKENI. The CDR3 length is 14 residues. The CDR3 DNA follows: TGTGCCAGCTCTCAACCAGGCGGAGGGGAAGAGCAGTACTTC. Translated, it gives CASSQPGGGEEQYF.

The chain uses TRBV29-1 and TRBJ2-1; 8 bases are a match to TRBD1. The CDR3 has 14 amino acids. The germline V gene has CDR1 SQVTM and CDR2 ANQGSEA. The ends lost 8 bases at V and 8 bases at J; junction bases unmatched: 14. The CDR3 DNA is TGCAGCCCACAACGCAGGGGGCGAGTCGATGAGCAGTTCTTC. It specifies CSPQRRGRVDEQFF.

The chain couples TRBV5-6 to TRBJ1-5; no firm D call. The CDR3 sequence is 12 residues long. The germline gives CDR1 SGHDT, CDR2 YYEEEE. Deletions cut 5 bases from V and 6 bases from J, with 9 bases between. CDR3 residues: CASREGGQPQHF. The CDR3 bases are TGTGCCAGCAGGGAGGGAGGTCAGCCCCAGCATTTT. Looking up the rest from reference TRBV5-6 and TRBJ1-5 gives the full variable domain: DAGVTQSPTHLIKTRGQQVTLRCSPKSGHDTVSWYQQALGQGPQFIFQYYEEEERQRGNFPDRFSGHQFPNYSSELNVNALLLGDSALYLCASREGGQPQHFGDGTRLSIL.

The chain recombines TRBV11-3 with TRBJ2-4, with D possibly being TRBD2 (5 bases). This CDR3 has 14 amino acids. With 3 bases removed from V and 3 bases from J, the gap between germline ends came to 9 bases. Germline values: CDR1 SGHNT, CDR2 YENEEA. The CDR3 here is CASSLRVGKNIQYF. In nucleotides, the CDR3 is TGTGCCAGCAGCTTGAGGGTGGGCAAAAACATTCAGTACTTC.

CDR3 sequence (DNA): TGTGCCAGCAGTGAAGCGAGAACGAAAAACACCGGGGAGCTGTTTTTT. Amino acids: CASSEARTKNTGELFF. J is TRBJ2-2 and V is TRBV2, with no clear D. This CDR3 spans 16 amino acids. Germline lookup yields CDR1 SNHLY and CDR2 FYNNEI. V was cut by 0 bases and J by 2 bases, with 10 bases left in between.

The gene calls are TRBV14 and TRBJ1-1; D call uncertain. Germline values: CDR1 SGHDN, CDR2 FVKESK. The CDR3 loop spans 13 amino acids. The V gene lost 0 bases and the J gene lost 1 base, with 3 bases spanning the gap. CDR3 coding DNA: TGTGCCAGCAGCCAAGACCAGAACACTGAAGCTTTCTTT. The encoded protein is CASSQDQNTEAFF.

This chain connects TRBV5-1 to TRBJ2-7; 9 bases are a match to TRBD2. Germline trimming cut 4 bases from V and 6 bases from J; bases unmatched to any gene: 11. The CDR3 is 15 amino acids. CDR1 SGHRS and CDR2 YFSETQ come from the germline V gene. DNA of the CDR3: TGCGCCAGCAGCGGAACCGGGACTAGCAAGCGCGAGCAGTACTTC. Its protein product is CASSGTGTSKREQYF.

The rearrangement uses TRBV4-2 and TRBJ2-1; 12 bases match TRBD2. The CDR3 contains 15 residues. The junction had 4 bases not matched to a gene; V was cut back by 4 bases and J by 6 bases. Per the germline V gene, CDR1 is LGHNA and CDR2 is YNFKEQ. The CDR3 DNA reads TGTGCCAGCAGCCTGCGGACTAGCGGGACCAATGAGCAGTTCTTC. It specifies CASSLRTSGTNEQFF.

V usage is TRBV11-1 and J usage is TRBJ2-1, with D possibly being TRBD1 (6 bases). The CDR3 extends over 12 amino acids. Looked up from germline, CDR1 is SGHAT and CDR2 is FQDESV (reference sequence). V was clipped by 8 bases and J by 4 bases, with 9 bases between them. The chain's CDR3 is CASGGHYNEQFF. The CDR3 coding sequence is TGTGCCAGCGGGGGACATTACAATGAGCAGTTCTTC. Drawing the rest from reference TRBV11-1 and TRBJ2-1, the complete variable domain is EAEVAQSPRYKITEKSQAVAFWCDPISGHATLYWYRQILGQGPELLVQFQDESVVDDSQLPKDRFSAERLKGVDSTLKIQPAELGDSAMYLCASGGHYNEQFFGPGTRLTVL.

This chain connects TRBV5-1 to TRBJ2-7, with 7 bases matching TRBD1. J lost 3 bases, V lost 5 bases, and 5 bases had no gene match. Germline V gene sequence: CDR1 SGHRS, CDR2 YFSETQ. This CDR3 has 13 residues. CDR3 coding DNA: TGCGCCAGCAGACAGACAGGGCACTACGAGCAGTACTTC. As protein: CASRQTGHYEQYF.

The V gene is TRBV5-4, the J gene TRBJ1-5, with TRBD1 matching 9 bases. The J segment lost 6 bases and the V segment lost 4 bases, leaving 14 bases of the junction unmatched. The CDR3 runs to 17 residues. Germline V gene lookup returns CDR1 SGHNT and CDR2 YYREEE (reference sequence). CDR3 coding DNA: TGTGCCAGCAGCCAAGACGATGGGGACAGGGATTTTCAGCCCCAGCATTTT. This encodes CASSQDDGDRDFQPQHF.

V is TRBV6-1 and J is TRBJ2-7; TRBD2 matches 9 bases. Germline CDR1 and CDR2: MNHNS and SASEGT. This CDR3 spans 15 amino acids. J was trimmed by 7 bases and V by 1 base; bases with no gene match: 8. The CDR3 region has the DNA TGTGCCAGCAGTGAAGGTAGCGGGAGATTGTATGAGCAGTACTTC. Residues: CASSEGSGRLYEQYF.

The V call is TRBV5-1, the J call TRBJ2-7; 7 bases agree with TRBD2. CDR3 length: 15 residues. The germline V gene encodes CDR1 SGHRS and CDR2 YFSETQ. V trimming: 4 bases; J trimming: 4 bases; junction bases outside the gene matches: 11. The DNA of the CDR3 is TGCGCCAGCAGCCCCACCCCAGCGGGGCAATACGAGCAGTACTTC. It is translated as CASSPTPAGQYEQYF.

The chain combines TRBV10-1 with TRBJ2-2; D not resolved. CDR3 length equals 13 residues. The V gene's germline CDR1 is WNHNN and CDR2 SYGVQD (reference sequence). Trimming cost V 6 bases and J 4 bases, with 9 bases left between them. CDR3 sequence: CASSAGSTGELFF. CDR3 sequence (DNA): TGCGCCAGCAGCGCCGGGTCCACCGGGGAGCTGTTTTTT.

V and J are TRBV4-1 and TRBJ2-2; 11 nucleotides match TRBD2. The length of the CDR3 is 14 residues. The ends lost 6 bases at V and 9 bases at J; junction bases unmatched: 6. The germline gives CDR1 MGHRA, CDR2 YSYEKL. CDR3 coding DNA: TGCGCCAGCAGAGAACTAGCGGGAGTCCGGGAGCTGTTTTTT. It yields the protein CASRELAGVRELFF.